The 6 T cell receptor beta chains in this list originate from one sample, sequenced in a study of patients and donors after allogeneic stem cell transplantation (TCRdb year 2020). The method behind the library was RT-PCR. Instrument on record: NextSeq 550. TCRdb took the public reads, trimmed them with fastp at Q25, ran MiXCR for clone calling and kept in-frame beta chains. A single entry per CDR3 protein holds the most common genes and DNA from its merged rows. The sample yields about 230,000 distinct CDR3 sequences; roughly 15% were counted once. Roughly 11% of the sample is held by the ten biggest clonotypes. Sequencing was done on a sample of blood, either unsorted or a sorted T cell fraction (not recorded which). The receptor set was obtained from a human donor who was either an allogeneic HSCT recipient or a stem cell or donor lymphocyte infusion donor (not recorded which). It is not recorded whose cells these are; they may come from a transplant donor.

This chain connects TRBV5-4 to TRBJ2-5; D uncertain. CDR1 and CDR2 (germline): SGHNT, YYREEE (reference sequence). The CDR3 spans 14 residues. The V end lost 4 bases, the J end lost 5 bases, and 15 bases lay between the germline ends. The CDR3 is CASSPPGFVETQYF. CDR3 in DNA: TGTGCCAGCAGCCCCCCGGGCTTCGTGGAGACCCAGTACTTC.

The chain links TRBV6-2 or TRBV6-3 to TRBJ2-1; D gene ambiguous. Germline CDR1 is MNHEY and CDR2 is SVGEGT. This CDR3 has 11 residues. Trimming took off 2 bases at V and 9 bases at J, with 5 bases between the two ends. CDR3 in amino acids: CASSYEIEQFF. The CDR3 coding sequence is TGTGCCAGCAGTTACGAAATTGAGCAGTTCTTC.

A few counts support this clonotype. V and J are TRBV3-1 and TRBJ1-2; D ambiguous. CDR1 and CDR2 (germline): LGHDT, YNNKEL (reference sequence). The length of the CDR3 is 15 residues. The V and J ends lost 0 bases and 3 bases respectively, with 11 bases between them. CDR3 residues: CASSQENGDYYGYTF. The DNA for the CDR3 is TGTGCCAGCAGCCAAGAGAACGGGGATTACTATGGCTACACCTTC.

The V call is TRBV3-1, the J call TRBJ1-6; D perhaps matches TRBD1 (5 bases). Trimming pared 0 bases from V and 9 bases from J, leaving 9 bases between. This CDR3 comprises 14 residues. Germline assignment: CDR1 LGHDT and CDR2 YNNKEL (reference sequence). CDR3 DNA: TGTGCCAGCAGCCAAGAGGGGAGGGGTTCACCCCTCCACTTT. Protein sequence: CASSQEGRGSPLHF.

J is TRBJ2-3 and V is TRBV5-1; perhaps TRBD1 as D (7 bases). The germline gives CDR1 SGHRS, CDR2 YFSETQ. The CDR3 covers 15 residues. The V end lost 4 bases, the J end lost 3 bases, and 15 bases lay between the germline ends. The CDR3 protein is CASSLTGRITDTQYF. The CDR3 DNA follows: TGCGCCAGCAGCCTGACAGGGAGGATAACAGATACGCAGTATTTT.

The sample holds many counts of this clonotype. CDR3 sequence (DNA): TGCGCCAGCAGCCGACAGGGTCCCTCCGAGCAGTACTTC. This encodes CASSRQGPSEQYF. The rearrangement links TRBV5-1 to TRBJ2-7; 7 bases are a match to TRBD1. This CDR3 has 13 residues. V lost 4 bases to trimming and J lost 6 bases; unmatched junction nucleotides: 7. Germline CDR1 reads SGHRS; CDR2 reads YFSETQ.